The clone carrying this TCR beta chain was seen a few times. The antigen is unknown. The CDR3 extends over 16 amino acids. From germline, CDR1 is MNHEY and CDR2 SVGEGT. The J segment lost 0 bases and the V segment lost 5 bases, leaving 6 bases of the junction unmatched. This specimen belongs to a study of human T cells and chemical hapten exposure. At the level of the study: Patients, chiefly female, had alopecia areata, totalis or universalis. Small differences in pooled library volume mainly drove the variation in TCR yields per sample. Study-level results: Once DPC sensitization occurred, TCRs above 1 in 1000 frequency showed no change.

Within the library, unique molecular identifiers were attached to each individual cDNA molecule. TCRdb called the RACE reads again in MiXCR, with one record for every CDR3 protein. The table lists about 52,000 distinct CDR3 sequences, approximately 9.9% of them singletons, with approximately 16% in the top ten. Time point indicated: patch test 3, about 24 weeks after DPC sensitization. The treatment is: therapeutic diphenylcyclopropenone sensitization with weekly scalp DPC. The chain joins TRBV6-2 or TRBV6-3 to TRBJ2-3; 9 positions match TRBD2. The specimen was whole blood, collected in connection with sensitization to the hapten diphenylcyclopropenone (DPC). The clonotype was recovered from a woman between 40 and 50 years old with alopecia areata. Some clones in this sample may be carry-over from other donors' samples. CDR3 loop: CASSDSGGLSTDTQYF. The DNA of the CDR3 is TGTGCCAGCAGTGATAGCGGGGGCCTTAGCACAGATACGCAGTATTTT.